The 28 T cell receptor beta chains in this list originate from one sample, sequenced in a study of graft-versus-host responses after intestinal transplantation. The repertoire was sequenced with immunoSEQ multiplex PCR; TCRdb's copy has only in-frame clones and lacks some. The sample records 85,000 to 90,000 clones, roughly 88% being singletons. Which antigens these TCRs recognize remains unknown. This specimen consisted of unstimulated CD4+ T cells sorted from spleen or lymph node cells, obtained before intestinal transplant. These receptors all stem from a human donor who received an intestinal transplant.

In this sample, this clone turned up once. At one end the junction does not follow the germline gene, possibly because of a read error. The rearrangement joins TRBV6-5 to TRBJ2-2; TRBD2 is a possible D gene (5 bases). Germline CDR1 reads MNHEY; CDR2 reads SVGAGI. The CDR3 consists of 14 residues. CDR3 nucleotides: TGTGCCAGCACCTGGCGGATTGGGGTCGGGGAGCCGTTTTTT. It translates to CASTWRIGVGEPFF.

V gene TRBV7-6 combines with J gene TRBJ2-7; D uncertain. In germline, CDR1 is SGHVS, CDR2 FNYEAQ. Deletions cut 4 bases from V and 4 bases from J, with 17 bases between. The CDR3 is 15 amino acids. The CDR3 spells CASSSPTGSPYEQYF. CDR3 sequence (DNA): TGTGCCAGCAGCTCCCCGACCGGGTCCCCTTACGAGCAGTACTTC. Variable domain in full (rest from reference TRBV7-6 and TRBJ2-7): GAGVSQSPRYKVTKRGQDVALRCDPISGHVSLYWYRQALGQGPEFLTYFNYEAQQDKSGLPNDRFSAERPEGSISTLTIQRTEQRDSAMYRCASSSPTGSPYEQYFGPGTRLTVT.

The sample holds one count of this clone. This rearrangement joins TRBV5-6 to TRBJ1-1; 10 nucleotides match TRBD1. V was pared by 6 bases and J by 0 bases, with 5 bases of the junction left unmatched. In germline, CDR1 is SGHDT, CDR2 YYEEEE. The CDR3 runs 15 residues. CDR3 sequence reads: CASIRDRGMNTEAFF. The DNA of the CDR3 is TGTGCCAGCATCCGGGACAGGGGAATGAACACTGAAGCTTTCTTT.

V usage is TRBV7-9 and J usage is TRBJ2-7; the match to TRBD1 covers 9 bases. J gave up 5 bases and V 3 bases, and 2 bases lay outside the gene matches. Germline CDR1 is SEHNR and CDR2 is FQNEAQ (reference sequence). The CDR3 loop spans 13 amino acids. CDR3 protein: CASSFDRGNEQYF. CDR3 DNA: TGTGCCAGCAGCTTCGACAGGGGGAACGAGCAGTACTTC.

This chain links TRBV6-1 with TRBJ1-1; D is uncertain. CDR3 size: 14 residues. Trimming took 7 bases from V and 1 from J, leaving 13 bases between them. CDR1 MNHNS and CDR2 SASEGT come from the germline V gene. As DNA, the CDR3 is TGTGCCAGCACCTCCCTGGCGGGGAACACTGAAGCTTTCTTT. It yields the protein CASTSLAGNTEAFF.

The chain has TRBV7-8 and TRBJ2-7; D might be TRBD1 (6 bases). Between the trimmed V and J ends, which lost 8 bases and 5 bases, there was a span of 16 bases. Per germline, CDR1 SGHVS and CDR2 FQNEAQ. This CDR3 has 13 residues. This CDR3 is CASGPARGHEQYF. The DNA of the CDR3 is TGTGCCAGCGGACCGGCCAGGGGCCACGAGCAGTACTTC.

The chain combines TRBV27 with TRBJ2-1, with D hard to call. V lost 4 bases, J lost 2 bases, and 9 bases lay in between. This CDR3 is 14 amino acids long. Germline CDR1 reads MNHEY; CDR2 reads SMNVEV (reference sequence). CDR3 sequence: CASSSPGTYNEQFF. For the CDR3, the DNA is TGTGCCAGCAGTTCGCCGGGTACCTACAATGAGCAGTTCTTC.

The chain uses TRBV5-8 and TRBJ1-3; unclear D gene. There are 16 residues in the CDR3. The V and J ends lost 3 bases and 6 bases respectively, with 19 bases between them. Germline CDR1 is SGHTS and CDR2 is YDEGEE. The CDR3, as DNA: TGTGCCAGCAGCTACCCTACCCCCGGCGGGGAAAACACCATATATTTT. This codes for CASSYPTPGGENTIYF. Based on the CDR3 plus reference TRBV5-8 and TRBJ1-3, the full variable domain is EAGVTQSPTHLIKTRGQQATLRCSPISGHTSVYWYQQALGLGLQFLLWYDEGEERNRGNFPPRFSGRQFPNYSSELNVNALELEDSALYLCASSYPTPGGENTIYFGEGSWLTVV.

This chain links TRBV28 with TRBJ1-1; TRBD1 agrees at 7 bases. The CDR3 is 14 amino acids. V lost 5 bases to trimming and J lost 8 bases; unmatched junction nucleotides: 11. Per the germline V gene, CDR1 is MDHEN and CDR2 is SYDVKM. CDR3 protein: CASSRGTVTTEAFF. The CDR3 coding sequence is TGTGCCAGCAGTAGGGGGACAGTCACGACCGAAGCTTTCTTT.

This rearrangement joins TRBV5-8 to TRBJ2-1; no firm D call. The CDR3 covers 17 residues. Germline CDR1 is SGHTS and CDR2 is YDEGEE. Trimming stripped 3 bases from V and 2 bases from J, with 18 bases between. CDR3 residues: CASSSQGTWAAYNEQFF. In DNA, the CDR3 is TGTGCCAGCAGCTCCCAAGGTACGTGGGCCGCCTACAATGAGCAGTTCTTC. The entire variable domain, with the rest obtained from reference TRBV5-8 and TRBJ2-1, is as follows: EAGVTQSPTHLIKTRGQQATLRCSPISGHTSVYWYQQALGLGLQFLLWYDEGEERNRGNFPPRFSGRQFPNYSSELNVNALELEDSALYLCASSSQGTWAAYNEQFFGPGTRLTVL.

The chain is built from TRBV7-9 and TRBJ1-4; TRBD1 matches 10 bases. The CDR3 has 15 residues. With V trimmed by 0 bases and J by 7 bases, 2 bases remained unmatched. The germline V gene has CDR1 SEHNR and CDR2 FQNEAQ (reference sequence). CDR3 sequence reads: CASSLAGTGVEKLFF. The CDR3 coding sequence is TGTGCCAGCAGCTTAGCGGGGACAGGGGTTGAAAAACTGTTTTTT. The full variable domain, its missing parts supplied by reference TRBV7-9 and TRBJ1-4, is DTGVSQNPRHKITKRGQNVTFRCDPISEHNRLYWYRQTLGQGPEFLTYFQNEAQLEKSRLLSDRFSAERPKGSFSTLEIQRTEQGDSAMYLCASSLAGTGVEKLFFGSGTQLSVL.

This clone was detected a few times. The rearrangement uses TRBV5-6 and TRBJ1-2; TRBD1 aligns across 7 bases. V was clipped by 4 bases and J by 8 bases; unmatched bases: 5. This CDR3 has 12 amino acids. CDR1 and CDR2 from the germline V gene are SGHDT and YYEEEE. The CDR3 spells CASSRDSGGYTF. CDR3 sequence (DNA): TGTGCCAGCAGCAGGGACAGCGGGGGCTACACCTTC.

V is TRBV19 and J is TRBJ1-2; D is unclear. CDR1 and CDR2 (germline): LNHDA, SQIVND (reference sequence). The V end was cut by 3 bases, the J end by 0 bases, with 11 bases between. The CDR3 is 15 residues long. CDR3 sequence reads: CASSIPGGPNYGYTF. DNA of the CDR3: TGTGCCAGTAGTATTCCCGGAGGTCCTAACTATGGCTACACCTTC.

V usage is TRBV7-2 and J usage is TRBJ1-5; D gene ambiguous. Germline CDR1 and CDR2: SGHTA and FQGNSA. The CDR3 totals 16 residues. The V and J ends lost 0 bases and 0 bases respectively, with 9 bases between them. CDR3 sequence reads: CASSLARVYSNQPQHF. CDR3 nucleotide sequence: TGTGCCAGCAGCTTAGCCCGAGTCTATAGCAATCAGCCCCAGCATTTT.

Here the CDR3 reads CASTKQGNGYTF. CDR3 coding DNA: TGCGCCAGCACCAAACAGGGGAATGGCTACACCTTC. This chain joins TRBV10-2 and TRBJ1-2, with 7 bases that match TRBD1. Trimming at V came to 7 bases and at J to 6 bases, leaving 5 bases not matched to a gene. CDR1 WSHSY and CDR2 SAAADI come from the germline V gene. The CDR3 sequence is 12 residues long.

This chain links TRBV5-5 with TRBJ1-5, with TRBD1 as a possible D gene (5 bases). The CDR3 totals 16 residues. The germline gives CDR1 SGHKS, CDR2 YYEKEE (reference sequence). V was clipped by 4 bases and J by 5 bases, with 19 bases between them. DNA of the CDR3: TGTGCCAGCAGCGGGGGTCCGGGGCCGGGGGATCAGCCCCAGCATTTT. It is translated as CASSGGPGPGDQPQHF. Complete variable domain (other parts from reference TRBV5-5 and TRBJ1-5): DAGVTQSPTHLIKTRGQQVTLRCSPISGHKSVSWYQQVLGQGPQFIFQYYEKEERGRGNFPDRFSARQFPNYSSELNVNALLLGDSALYLCASSGGPGPGDQPQHFGDGTRLSIL.

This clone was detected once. CDR3 loop: CASSLAGGPGIQYF. The CDR3 DNA is TGTGCCAGCAGCTTAGCGGGGGGGCCAGGAATTCAGTACTTC. The V and J genes are TRBV7-3 and TRBJ2-4; 9 nucleotides line up with TRBD2. The length of the CDR3 is 14 residues. The V gene end was trimmed by 2 bases and the J gene end by 10 bases; junction bases not matched to a gene: 6. Germline CDR1 is SGHTA and CDR2 is FQGTGA.

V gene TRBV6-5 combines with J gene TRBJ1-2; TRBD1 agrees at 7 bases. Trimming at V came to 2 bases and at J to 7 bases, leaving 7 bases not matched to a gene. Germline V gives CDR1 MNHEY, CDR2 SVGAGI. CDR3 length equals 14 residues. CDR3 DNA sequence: TGTGCCAGCAGTTACGACAGGGCCGGGGCTGGCTACACCTTC. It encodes CASSYDRAGAGYTF.

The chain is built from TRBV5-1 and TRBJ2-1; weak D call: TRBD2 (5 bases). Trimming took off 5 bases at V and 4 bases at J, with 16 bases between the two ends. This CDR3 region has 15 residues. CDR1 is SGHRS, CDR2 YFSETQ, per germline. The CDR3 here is CASRERLGIYNEQFF. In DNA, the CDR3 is TGCGCCAGCAGGGAGCGGCTCGGGATTTACAATGAGCAGTTCTTC.

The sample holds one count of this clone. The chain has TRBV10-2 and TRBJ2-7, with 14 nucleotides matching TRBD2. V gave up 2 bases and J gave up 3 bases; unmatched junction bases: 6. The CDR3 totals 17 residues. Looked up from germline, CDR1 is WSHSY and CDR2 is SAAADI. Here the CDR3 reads CASSEPPGLAGVYEQYF. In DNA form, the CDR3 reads TGCGCCAGCAGTGAGCCCCCGGGACTAGCGGGGGTCTACGAGCAGTACTTC.

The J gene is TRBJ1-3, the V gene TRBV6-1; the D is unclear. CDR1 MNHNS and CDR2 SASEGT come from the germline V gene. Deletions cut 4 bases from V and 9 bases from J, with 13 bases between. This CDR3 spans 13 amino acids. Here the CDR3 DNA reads TGTGCCAGCAGTGGCCAATCCGGAGGCACCATATATTTT. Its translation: CASSGQSGGTIYF.

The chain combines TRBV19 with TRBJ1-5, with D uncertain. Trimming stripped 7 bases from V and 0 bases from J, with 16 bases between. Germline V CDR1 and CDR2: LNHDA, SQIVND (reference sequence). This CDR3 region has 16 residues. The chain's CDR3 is CASTNRGGDSNQPQHF. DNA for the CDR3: TGTGCCAGTACGAATCGGGGAGGCGATAGCAATCAGCCCCAGCATTTT.

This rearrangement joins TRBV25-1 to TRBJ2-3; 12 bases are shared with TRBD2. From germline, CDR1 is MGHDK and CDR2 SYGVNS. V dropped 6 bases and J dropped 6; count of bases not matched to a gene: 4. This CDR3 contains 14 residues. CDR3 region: CASRGLAGGDTQYF. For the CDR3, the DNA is TGTGCCAGCAGGGGGCTAGCGGGGGGGGATACGCAGTATTTT.

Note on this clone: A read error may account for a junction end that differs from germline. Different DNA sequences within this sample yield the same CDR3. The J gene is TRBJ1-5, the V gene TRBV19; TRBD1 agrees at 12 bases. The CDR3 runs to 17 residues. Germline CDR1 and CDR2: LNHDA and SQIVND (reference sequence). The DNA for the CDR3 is TGCGCCAGTATAGGGACAGGGGGCGATAAGGTCAATCAGCCCCAGCATTTT. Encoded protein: CASIGTGGDKVNQPQHF.

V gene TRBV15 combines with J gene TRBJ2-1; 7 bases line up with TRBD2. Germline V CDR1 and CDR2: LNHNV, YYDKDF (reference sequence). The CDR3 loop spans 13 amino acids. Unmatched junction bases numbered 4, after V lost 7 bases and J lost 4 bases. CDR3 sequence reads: CATNRGVYNEQFF. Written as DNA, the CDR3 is TGTGCCACCAATCGGGGGGTTTACAATGAGCAGTTCTTC.

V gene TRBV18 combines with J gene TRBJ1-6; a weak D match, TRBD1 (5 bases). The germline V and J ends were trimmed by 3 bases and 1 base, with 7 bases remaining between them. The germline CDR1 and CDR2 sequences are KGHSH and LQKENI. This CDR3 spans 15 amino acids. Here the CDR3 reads CASSPQGSYNSPLHF. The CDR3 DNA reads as TGTGCCAGCTCACCCCAGGGTTCCTATAATTCACCCCTCCACTTT. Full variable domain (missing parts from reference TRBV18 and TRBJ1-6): NAGVMQNPRHLVRRRGQEARLRCSPMKGHSHVYWYRQLPEEGLKFMVYLQKENIIDESGMPKERFSAEFPKEGPSILRIQQVVRGDSAAYFCASSPQGSYNSPLHFGNGTRLTVT.

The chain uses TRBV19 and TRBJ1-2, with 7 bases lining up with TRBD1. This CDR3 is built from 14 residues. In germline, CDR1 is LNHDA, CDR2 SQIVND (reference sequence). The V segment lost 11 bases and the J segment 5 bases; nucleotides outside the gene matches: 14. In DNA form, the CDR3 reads TGTGCCTCCAGGGGGGATCTCCCTGCTTATGGCTACACCTTC. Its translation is CASRGDLPAYGYTF.

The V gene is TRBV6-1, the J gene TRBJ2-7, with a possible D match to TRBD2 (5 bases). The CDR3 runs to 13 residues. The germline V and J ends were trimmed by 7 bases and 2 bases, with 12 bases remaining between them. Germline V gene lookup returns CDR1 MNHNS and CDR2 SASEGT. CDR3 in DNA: TGTGCCAGCATGCCCCCGGGAACCTACGAGCAGTACTTC. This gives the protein CASMPPGTYEQYF.